Listed below are T cell receptor beta chains from one sample, sequenced in a study of CD8+CD57+ T cells in acquired aplastic anemia. Via MiXCR, TCRdb re-called the reads, giving one row per CDR3 protein. The sample lists about 200,000 distinct CDR3 sequences, less than 60% seen once, with about 20% in the top ten. The sequenced sample was sorted CD4+, CD8+, or CD8+CD57+ T cells (not recorded which) from PBMCs. These receptors all stem from a human donor with aplastic anemia. Each CDR3 is given with its conserved first and last residue. The D gene is left open where the match is weak. Clone size appears in some rows only: once, few, many, or a class for an expanded clone.

>TRBJ2-4|TRBV5-6|NA|few
TGTGCCAGCAGCTCCGACAGGTTACTAGCCAAAAACATTCAGTACTTC
CASSSDRLLAKNIQYF
>TRBJ1-2|TRBV5-1|NA|NA
TGCGCCAGCAGCTTGGCAGCCGGTTATGGCTACACCTTC
CASSLAAGYGYTF
>TRBJ1-1|TRBV4-1|TRBD1|NA
TGCGCCGGCAGCCAAGACCCGGGACAGGAGGCGGGGAACACTGAAGCTTTCTTT
CAGSQDPGQEAGNTEAFF
>TRBJ1-4|TRBV19|NA|NA
TGTGCCAGTAAGGTCCGGGGTAGCCATGGTGAAAAACTGTTTTTT
CASKVRGSHGEKLFF
>TRBJ2-3|TRBV6-4|TRBD2|NA
TGTGCCAGCAGTGACTACGGGGGGTTAGATACGCAGTATTTT
CASSDYGGLDTQYF
>TRBJ2-4|TRBV9|NA|many
TGTGCCAGCAGCGGACCGACACCTACCAAAAACATTCAGTACTTC
CASSGPTPTKNIQYF
>TRBJ2-7|TRBV7-9|TRBD2|once
TGTGCCAGCAGCTTAGTTTTGGGACTAGCGGGGGGCTACGAGCAGTACTTC
CASSLVLGLAGGYEQYF
>TRBJ2-6|TRBV6-5|NA|NA
TGTGCCAGCAGTTACTCCGGGGAAGGTGGGGCCAACGTCCTGACTTTC
CASSYSGEGGANVLTF
>TRBJ2-3|TRBV5-1|TRBD2|NA
TGCGCCAGCAGCTTGGCCCTAGCGGGGGGAGGCACAGATACGCAGTATTTT
CASSLALAGGGTDTQYF
>TRBJ2-6|TRBV5-1|TRBD2|many
TGCGCCAGCAGCTCTAGCGGGTTCTCTGGGGCCAACGTCCTGACTTTC
CASSSSGFSGANVLTF
>TRBJ2-2|TRBV18|NA|NA
TGTGCCAGCTCACCACCGTCGAGAACCGGGGAGCTGTTTTTT
CASSPPSRTGELFF
>TRBJ1-6|TRBV9|TRBD1|NA
TGTGCCAGCAGCGTAGTCAGACAGGGGGGTGAGTCCTCGAATCCGCCCCTCCACTTT
CASSVVRQGGESSNPPLHF
>TRBJ1-2|TRBV20-1|NA|NA
TGCAGTGCTACGGACAGCCGGGATATTAACTATGGCTACACCTTC
CSATDSRDINYGYTF
>TRBJ1-4|TRBV5-1|NA|NA
TGTGCCAGCAGCTTAGTGAGAAGGCAGGGTACTAATGAAAAACTGTTTTTT
CASSLVRRQGTNEKLFF
>TRBJ1-2|TRBV12-3/TRBV12-4|NA|many
TGTGCCAGCAGTTCTTTACCGAATAACTATGGCTACACCTTC
CASSSLPNNYGYTF
>TRBJ1-1|TRBV5-1|NA|many
TGCGCCAGCAGCTTGGTATCAGTGAACACTGAAGCTTTCTTT
CASSLVSVNTEAFF
>TRBJ2-7|TRBV19|TRBD2|NA
TGTGCCAGTAGCCTGACTAGCGGCTTCTACGAGCAGTACTTC
CASSLTSGFYEQYF
>TRBJ1-1|TRBV19|NA|many
TGTGCCAGTCCAAACACTGAAGCTTTCTTT
CASPNTEAFF
>TRBJ2-3|TRBV12-3/TRBV12-4|TRBD2|NA
TGTGCCAGCAGTTTAGCGCGGGGGGGACGGATTAGCACAGATACGCAGTATTTT
CASSLARGGRISTDTQYF
>TRBJ2-5|TRBV2|NA|NA
TGTGCCAGCAGCGAGGGGGCGGGGATTGAGACCCAGTACTTC
CASSEGAGIETQYF
>TRBJ1-2|TRBV20-1|NA|NA
TGCAGTGCCCGGGACCTTAGTGGCTACACCTTC
CSARDLSGYTF
>TRBJ2-3|TRBV9|TRBD2|NA
TGTGCCAGCTCAACTGTGGCGGGAGCAGATACGCAGTATTTT
CASSTVAGADTQYF
>TRBJ2-2|TRBV6-4|NA|once
TGTGCCAGCAGTGAGACCAGCGGGGAGCTGTTTTTT
CASSETSGELFF
>TRBJ2-7|TRBV7-9|NA|many
TGTGCCAGCAGCTTATCAGCCAGGGGATCCGAGCAGTACTTC
CASSLSARGSEQYF
>TRBJ2-7|TRBV2|TRBD1|NA
TGTGCCAGCAGTGAGGACAGGCTCTACGAGCAGTACTTC
CASSEDRLYEQYF
>TRBJ2-3|TRBV2|TRBD1|NA
TGTGCCAGCCCAAGGACAGGGATGGATACGCAGTATTTT
CASPRTGMDTQYF
>TRBJ2-1|TRBV2|TRBD2|NA
TGTGCCAGCAAGGGACTAGCGGGAGGTTCCTACAATGAGCAGTTCTTC
CASKGLAGGSYNEQFF
>TRBJ2-1|TRBV7-2|NA|NA
TGTGCCAGCAGCTTTAGTCTGGATGAGCAGTTCTTC
CASSFSLDEQFF
>TRBJ1-3|TRBV6-5|NA|many
TGTGCCAGCAGTTTCACCGGGACCAAGGGTGGAAACACCATATATTTT
CASSFTGTKGGNTIYF
>TRBJ2-1|TRBV5-1|TRBD2|many
TGCGCCAGCAAGCTTGCGTTGGGACTAGCGGGGGACAATGAGCAGTTCTTC
CASKLALGLAGDNEQFF
>TRBJ1-2|TRBV2|TRBD1|NA
TGTGCCAGTAGAACGCAGACAGGGGGATACTATGGCTACACCTTC
CASRTQTGGYYGYTF